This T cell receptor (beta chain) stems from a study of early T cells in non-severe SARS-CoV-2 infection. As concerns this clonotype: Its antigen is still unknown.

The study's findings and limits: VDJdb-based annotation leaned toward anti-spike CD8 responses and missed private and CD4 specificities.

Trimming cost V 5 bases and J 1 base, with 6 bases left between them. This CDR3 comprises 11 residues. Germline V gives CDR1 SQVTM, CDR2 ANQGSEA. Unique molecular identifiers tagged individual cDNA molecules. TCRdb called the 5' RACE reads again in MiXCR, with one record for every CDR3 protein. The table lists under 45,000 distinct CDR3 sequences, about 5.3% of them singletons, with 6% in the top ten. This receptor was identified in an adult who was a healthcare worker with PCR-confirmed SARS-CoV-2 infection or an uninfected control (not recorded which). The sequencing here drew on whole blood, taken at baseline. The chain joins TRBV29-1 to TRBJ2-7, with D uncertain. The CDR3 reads CSVSDSYEQYF. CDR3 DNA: TGCAGCGTTTCGGATTCCTACGAGCAGTACTTC.